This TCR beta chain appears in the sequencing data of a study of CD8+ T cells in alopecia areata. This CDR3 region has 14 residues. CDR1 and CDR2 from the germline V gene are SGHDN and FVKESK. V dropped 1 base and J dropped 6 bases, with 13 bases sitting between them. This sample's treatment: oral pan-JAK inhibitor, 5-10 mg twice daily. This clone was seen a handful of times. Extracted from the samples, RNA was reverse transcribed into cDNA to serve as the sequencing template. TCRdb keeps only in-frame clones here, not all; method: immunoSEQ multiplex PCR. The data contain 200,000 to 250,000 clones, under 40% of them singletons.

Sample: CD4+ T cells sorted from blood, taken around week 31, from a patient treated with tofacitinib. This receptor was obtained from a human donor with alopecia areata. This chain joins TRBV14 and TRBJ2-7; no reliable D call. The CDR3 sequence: CASSQGLSTGEQYF. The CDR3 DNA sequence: TGTGCCAGCAGCCAAGGTCTGTCCACGGGCGAGCAGTACTTC. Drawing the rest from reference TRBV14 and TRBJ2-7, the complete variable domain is EAGVTQFPSHSVIEKGQTVTLRCDPISGHDNLYWYRRVMGKEIKFLLHFVKESKQDESGMPNNRFLAERTGGTYSTLKVQPAELEDSGVYFCASSQGLSTGEQYFGPGTRLTVT.